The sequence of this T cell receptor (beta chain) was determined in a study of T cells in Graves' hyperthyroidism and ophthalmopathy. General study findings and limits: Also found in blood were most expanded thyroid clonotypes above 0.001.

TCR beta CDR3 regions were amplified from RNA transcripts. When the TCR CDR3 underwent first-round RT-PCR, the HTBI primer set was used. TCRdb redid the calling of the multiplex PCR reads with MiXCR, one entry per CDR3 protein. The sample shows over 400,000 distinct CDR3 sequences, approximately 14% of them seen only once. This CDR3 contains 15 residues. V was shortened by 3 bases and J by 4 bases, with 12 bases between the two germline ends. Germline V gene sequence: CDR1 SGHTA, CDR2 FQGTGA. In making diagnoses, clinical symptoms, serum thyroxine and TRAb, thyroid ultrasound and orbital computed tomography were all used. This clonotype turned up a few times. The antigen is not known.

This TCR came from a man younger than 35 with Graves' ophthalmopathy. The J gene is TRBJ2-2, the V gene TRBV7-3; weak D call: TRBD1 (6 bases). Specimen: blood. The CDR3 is CASSFPDRFTGELFF. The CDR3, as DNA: TGTGCCAGCAGCTTCCCAGACAGGTTCACCGGGGAGCTGTTTTTT.